This entry concerns a single T cell receptor beta chain. The data belong to a study of T cell changes during pregnancy in multiple sclerosis. Trimming took off 5 bases at V and 1 base at J, with 13 bases between the two ends. CDR3 size: 14 residues. The germline gives CDR1 SGHRS, CDR2 YFSETQ. Some clones are missing from TCRdb's copy, which holds only in-frame ones; the method was immunoSEQ multiplex PCR. The profile shows tens of thousands of clones, 80% to 90% of them singletons. The sequence derives from a female donor with multiple sclerosis, enrolled in a pregnancy study. The rearrangement uses TRBV5-1 and TRBJ2-7, with a possible D match to TRBD1 (5 bases). The sample here was CD4+ T cells from peripheral blood mononuclear cells, taken before pregnancy. The CDR3 here is CASRPSGLSYEQYF. The CDR3, as DNA: TGCGCCAGCAGGCCCTCAGGGTTGTCCTACGAGCAGTACTTC.